Ten or more counts support the clone carrying this T cell receptor (beta chain). The TCR beta library used iRepertoire HTBI primers with Arm-PCR amplification of CDR3. TCRdb recomputed calls from the multiplex PCR reads with MiXCR, one row per CDR3 protein. The repertoire has 650,000 to 850,000 distinct CDR3 sequences, 25% to 30% of them found once; the top ten carry around 40%. These data belong to a study of regulatory T cells in long-lasting Graves disease. Time point given: persistent/refractory GD, antithyroid drugs over 5 years with positive TRAb. PBMC RNA served as the TCR library source. CDR1 and CDR2 from the germline V gene are SNHLY and FYNNEI. The CDR3 is 20 residues long. V was trimmed by 7 bases and J by 3 bases, leaving 33 bases between them.

This specimen was peripheral blood mononuclear cells (PBMCs), taken when the disease was refractory, from a patient treated with antithyroid drugs. The TCR originated in a female donor with Graves disease. The J gene is TRBJ1-2, the V gene TRBV2; D is possibly TRBD1 (5 bases). The CDR3 DNA reads TGTGCCAGCACCAAGCAACCGGGGCCCATTTCGGCTGCCCAGCACTATGGCTACACCTTC. Translation gives CASTKQPGPISAAQHYGYTF. Full variable domain (remainder filled in from reference TRBV2 and TRBJ1-2): EPEVTQTPSHQVTQMGQEVILRCVPISNHLYFYWYRQILGQKVEFLVSFYNNEISEKSEIFDDQFSVERPDGSNFTLKIRSTKLEDSAMYFCASTKQPGPISAAQHYGYTFGSGTRLTVV.